This TCR beta chain emerged from a study of shared clonotypes between healthy human individuals. Study observations and caveats: Compared with clonotypes that all four donors shared, non-shared clonotypes had lower generation probabilities. Sampling covered nothing but blood. Tissue TCR repertoires likely differ from those found in blood. Among the subsets, naive ones generally showed larger estimated richness than memory ones.

The germline V gene has CDR1 MGHRA and CDR2 YSYEKL. The CDR3 loop spans 13 amino acids. Trimming removed 2 bases from V and 3 bases from J, with 8 bases in between. To note about this clone: What it recognizes is unknown.

Naive CD8 cells comprised CD45RO-negative, CCR7-positively selected cells, excluding terminally differentiated effector memory CD45RA+ cells. In the original workflow: Because ImmunoSEQ provided only junction sequences with no quality scores, the filtering differed. The repertoire was sequenced with immunoSEQ multiplex PCR; TCRdb's copy has only in-frame clones and lacks some. V and J calls and clone size are those listed in that table; D and trimming were worked out from the DNA. The data hold about 680,000 clones, with 92% observed a single time. Sequencing was performed on naive CD8+ T cells sorted from blood. This receptor was identified in a man aged 25 to 40 in good health. J is TRBJ2-7 and V is TRBV4-1; possible D gene TRBD2, 5 bases. The CDR3 reads CASSQFRGYEQYF. In nucleotides, the CDR3 is TGCGCCAGCAGCCAATTCCGGGGCTACGAGCAGTACTTC.